Sequencing of this T cell receptor (beta chain) was carried out in a study of blood T cell repertoires in COVID-19. About the research overall: Specimens from acute and convalescent COVID-19 originated in the United States, Italy and Spain. PBMCs, B-cell-depleted T cells, or T cells provided the cDNA or gDNA that made up the material.

Sequenced by immunoSEQ multiplex PCR; TCRdb stores in-frame clones only, minus some. The data hold 25,000 to 35,000 clones, with 80% to 90% observed a single time. The sequence was obtained from a man aged 80 or over with acute or convalescent COVID-19. Sequencing input: peripheral blood.

CDR3 in DNA: TGTGCCATCAGTGGCGCCGGACAGCCGACACCCTATGGCTACACCTTC. Its protein product is CAISGAGQPTPYGYTF. The chain has TRBV10-3 and TRBJ1-2; D might be TRBD1 (6 bases). Trimming took off 4 bases at V and 4 bases at J, with 19 bases between the two ends. The CDR3 is 16 residues long. The germline CDR1 and CDR2 sequences are ENHRY and SYGVKD.